A selection of T cell receptor beta chains follows, all from one sample in a study of blood T cell repertoires in COVID-19. TCRdb keeps only in-frame clones here, not all; method: immunoSEQ multiplex PCR. The repertoire holds roughly 140,000 clones, about four fifths seen once, with roughly 8.4% in the top ten. The material sequenced was peripheral blood. Every receptor here comes from a human donor with acute or convalescent COVID-19. The donor label of this sample is uncertain. CDR3s include the opening cysteine and the closing phenylalanine or tryptophan. D genes are given only for firm matches. Not all rows give a size; the values are once, few, many and, for expanded clones, a class.

len | j_gene | v_gene | d_gene | abundance | CDR3nt | CDR3aa
15 | TRBJ2-5 | TRBV30 | - | - | TGTGCCTGGAGTGAGGCAGCAGACTTACAAGAGACCCAGTACTTC | CAWSEAADLQETQYF
15 | TRBJ2-5 | TRBV5-1 | - | few | TGCGCCAGCAGCAGACCCGGACTTGAGAAAGAGACCCAGTACTTC | CASSRPGLEKETQYF
13 | TRBJ2-7 | TRBV3-1/TRBV3-2 | - | - | TGTGCCAGCAGCCCCCTAACTAGAGACGAGCAGTACTTC | CASSPLTRDEQYF
11 | TRBJ1-1 | TRBV10-2 | - | - | TGCGCCAGCAGTGACACGGCTGAAGCTTTCTTT | CASSDTAEAFF
14 | TRBJ1-2 | TRBV19 | TRBD1 | - | TGTGCCAGTAGCGGCCGGGACAGGGGAAGTGGCTACACCTTC | CASSGRDRGSGYTF
14 | TRBJ1-5 | TRBV5-5 | - | - | TGTGCCAGCAGCTTTACGGGGGGCGGTCAGCCCCAGCATTTT | CASSFTGGGQPQHF
15 | TRBJ2-1 | TRBV5-1 | - | - | TGCGCCAGCAGCTTGGGTCAGGGTATAGGCAATGAGCAGTTCTTC | CASSLGQGIGNEQFF
15 | TRBJ1-2 | TRBV5-1 | TRBD1 | - | TGCGCCAGCAGCTTGGAGCAGGGGGGTCCCCAAGGCTACACCTTC | CASSLEQGGPQGYTF
15 | TRBJ1-3 | TRBV27 | - | - | TGTGCCAGCAGTCCCTGGAGGGACTCTGGAAACACCATATATTTT | CASSPWRDSGNTIYF
15 | TRBJ2-1 | TRBV6-6 | TRBD2 | - | TGTGCCAGCAGTTACTCTAGCGGGGGATCTGGGGAGCAGTTCTTC | CASSYSSGGSGEQFF
15 | TRBJ1-2 | TRBV27 | TRBD1 | - | TGTGCCAGCAGTCCGCGGGACAGGGGGAACTATGGCTACACCTTC | CASSPRDRGNYGYTF
16 | TRBJ1-2 | TRBV7-9 | - | - | TGTGCCAGCAACCAAGTGGGTTTAGGGGGGGCTTATGGCTACACCTTC | CASNQVGLGGAYGYTF
15 | TRBJ1-5 | TRBV5-6 | - | - | TGTGCCAGCAGCCGCGACAGGACGGGCAATCAGCCCCAGCATTTT | CASSRDRTGNQPQHF
14 | TRBJ1-5 | TRBV18 | TRBD1 | - | TGTGCCAGCTCATTACAGGGGGAAAGGGGGCCCCAGCATTTT | CASSLQGERGPQHF